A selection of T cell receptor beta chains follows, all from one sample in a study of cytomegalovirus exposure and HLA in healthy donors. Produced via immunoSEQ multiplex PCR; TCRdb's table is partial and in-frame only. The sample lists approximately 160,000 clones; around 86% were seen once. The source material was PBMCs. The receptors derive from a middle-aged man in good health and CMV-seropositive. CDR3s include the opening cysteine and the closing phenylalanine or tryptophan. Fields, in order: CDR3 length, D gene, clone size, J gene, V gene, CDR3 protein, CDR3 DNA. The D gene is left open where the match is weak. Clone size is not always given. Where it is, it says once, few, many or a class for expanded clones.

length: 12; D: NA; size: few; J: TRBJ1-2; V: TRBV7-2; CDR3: CASSPTVYGYTF; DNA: TGTGCCAGCAGCCCCACAGTCTATGGCTACACCTTC
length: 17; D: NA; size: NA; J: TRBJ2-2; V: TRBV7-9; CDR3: CASSLGSWTVNTGELFF; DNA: TGTGCCAGCAGCTTAGGTTCGTGGACAGTGAACACCGGGGAGCTGTTTTTT
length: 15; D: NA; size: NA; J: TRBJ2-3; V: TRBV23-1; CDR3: CASSQRQGRADTQYF; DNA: TGCGCCAGCAGTCAACGGCAGGGGCGAGCAGATACGCAGTATTTT
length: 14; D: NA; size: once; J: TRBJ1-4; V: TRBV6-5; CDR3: CASSAGFGIEKLFF; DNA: TGTGCCAGCAGCGCAGGGTTTGGGATTGAAAAACTGTTTTTT
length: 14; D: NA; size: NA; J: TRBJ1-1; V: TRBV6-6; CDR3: CASSYSGGNTEAFF; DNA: TGTGCCAGCAGTTACTCTGGCGGGAACACTGAAGCTTTCTTT
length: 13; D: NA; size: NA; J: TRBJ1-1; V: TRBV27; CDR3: CASSLAGNTEAFF; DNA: TGTGCCAGCAGTTTAGCCGGGAACACTGAAGCTTTCTTT
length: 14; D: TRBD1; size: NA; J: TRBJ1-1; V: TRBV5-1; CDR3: CASSPGQGRTEAFF; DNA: TGCGCCAGCAGCCCCGGACAGGGTAGGACTGAAGCTTTCTTT
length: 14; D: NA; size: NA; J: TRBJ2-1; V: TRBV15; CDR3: CATSRGRGGNEQFF; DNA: TGTGCCACCAGCAGAGGCAGGGGCGGGAATGAGCAGTTCTTC
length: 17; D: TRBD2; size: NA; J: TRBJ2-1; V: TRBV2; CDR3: CASSHDLVGGTYNEQFF; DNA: TGTGCCAGCAGTCACGACCTGGTGGGAGGGACCTACAATGAGCAGTTCTTC
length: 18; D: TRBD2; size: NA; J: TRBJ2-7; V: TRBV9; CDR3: CASSVVVGASGRTYEQYF; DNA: TGTGCCAGCAGCGTAGTCGTAGGGGCTAGCGGGAGGACCTACGAGCAGTACTTC
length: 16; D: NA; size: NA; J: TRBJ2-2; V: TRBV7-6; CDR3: CASSLGLVGAAGELFF; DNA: TGTGCCAGCAGCTTAGGGCTAGTTGGGGCAGCCGGGGAGCTGTTTTTT
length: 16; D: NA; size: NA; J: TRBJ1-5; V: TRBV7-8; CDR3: CASSLYSGIDGQPQHF; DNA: TGTGCCAGCAGCTTATATTCAGGGATCGATGGGCAGCCCCAGCATTTT
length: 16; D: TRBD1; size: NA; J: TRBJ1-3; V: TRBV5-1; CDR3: CASPGTDNDSGNTIYF; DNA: TGCGCCAGCCCTGGGACAGACAACGACTCTGGAAACACCATATATTTT
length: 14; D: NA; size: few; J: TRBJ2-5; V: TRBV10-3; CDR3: CAISEFGGWETQYF; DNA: TGTGCCATCAGTGAGTTTGGAGGGTGGGAGACCCAGTACTTC
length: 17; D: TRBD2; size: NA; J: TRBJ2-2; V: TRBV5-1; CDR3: CASSLGASGSGTGELFF; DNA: TGCGCCAGCAGCTTGGGAGCTAGCGGGAGTGGGACCGGGGAGCTGTTTTTT
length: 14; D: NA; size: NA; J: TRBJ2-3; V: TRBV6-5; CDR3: CASSYSGSGDTQYF; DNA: TGTGCCAGCAGTTATTCCGGGAGCGGCGATACGCAGTATTTT
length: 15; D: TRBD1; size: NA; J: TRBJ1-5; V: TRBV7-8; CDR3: CASSVGTGINQPQHF; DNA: TGTGCCAGCAGCGTCGGGACAGGAATAAATCAGCCCCAGCATTTT
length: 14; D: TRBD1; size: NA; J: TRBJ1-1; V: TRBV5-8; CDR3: CASRPGQMNTEAFF; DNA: TGTGCCAGCAGGCCGGGACAGATGAACACTGAAGCTTTCTTT
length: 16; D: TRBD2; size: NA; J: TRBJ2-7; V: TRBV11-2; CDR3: CASSPLRLAGVSEQYF; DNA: TGTGCCAGCAGCCCCCTCCGACTAGCGGGAGTTAGCGAGCAGTACTTC
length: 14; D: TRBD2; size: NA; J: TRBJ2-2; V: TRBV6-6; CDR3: CASSPSGRTGELFF; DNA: TGTGCCAGCAGTCCAAGCGGGAGGACCGGGGAGCTGTTTTTT
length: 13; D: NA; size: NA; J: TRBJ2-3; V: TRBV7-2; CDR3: CASSPPEGDTQYF; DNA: TGTGCCAGCAGCCCGCCGGAGGGAGATACGCAGTATTTT
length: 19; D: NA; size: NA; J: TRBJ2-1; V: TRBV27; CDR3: CASSSLGGTTTKVYNEQFF; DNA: TGTGCCAGCAGTTCTCTTGGGGGGACGACCACTAAAGTCTACAATGAGCAGTTCTTC
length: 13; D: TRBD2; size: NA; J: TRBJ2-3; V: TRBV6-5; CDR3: CASSRGRGDTQYF; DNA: TGTGCCAGCAGCCGCGGGAGGGGGGATACGCAGTATTTT
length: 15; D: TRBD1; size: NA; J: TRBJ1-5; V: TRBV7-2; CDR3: CASSPRTGDNQPQHF; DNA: TGTGCCAGCAGCCCACGGACAGGGGACAATCAGCCCCAGCATTTT